The clone carrying this T cell receptor (beta chain) showed up many times. Its cognate antigen is unknown. This sample was taken from a study of T cells in Graves' hyperthyroidism and ophthalmopathy. Trimming cost V 7 bases and J 1 base, with 10 bases left between them. The V gene's germline CDR1 is SNHLY and CDR2 FYNNEI. The CDR3 is 13 amino acids. A lack of ophthalmopathy progression within 18 months defined stable Graves' hyperthyroidism. Newly diagnosed hyperthyroidism patients aged 18 to 65 years had disease lasting under 2 months. The study based diagnoses on clinical symptoms, serum thyroxine and TRAb, thyroid ultrasound and orbital computed tomography. Findings and limits, study-wide: With a median lead of around 6.7 months before onset, the model predicted ophthalmopathy.

TCR beta CDR3 region amplification was performed from RNA transcripts. The TCR CDR3 first-round RT-PCR relied on the HTBI primer set. One entry per CDR3 protein results from TCRdb running MiXCR on the multiplex PCR reads. The sample holds some 510,000 distinct CDR3 sequences, about 20% seen once. The chain is built from TRBV2 and TRBJ1-1; D possibly corresponds to TRBD1 (5 bases). Sequenced material: blood. The source is a man aged 18 to 35 with Graves' hyperthyroidism. CDR3 sequence: CASTLTANTEAFF. CDR3 in DNA: TGTGCCAGCACGTTGACAGCGAACACTGAAGCTTTCTTT. Together with reference TRBV2 and TRBJ1-1, the CDR3 gives the full variable domain: EPEVTQTPSHQVTQMGQEVILRCVPISNHLYFYWYRQILGQKVEFLVSFYNNEISEKSEIFDDQFSVERPDGSNFTLKIRSTKLEDSAMYFCASTLTANTEAFFGQGTRLTVV.